Shown below are 19 T cell receptor beta chains from a single sample sequenced in a study of CD8+CD57+ T cells in acquired aplastic anemia. Genomic DNA served as template for TCR beta VDJ and CDR3 profiling. TCRdb redid the calling of the reads with MiXCR, one entry per CDR3 protein. The profile shows 400,000 to 450,000 distinct CDR3 sequences, 65% to 80% of them singletons. The specimen sequenced was sorted CD4+, CD8+, or CD8+CD57+ T cells (not recorded which) from PBMCs. These receptors all stem from a human donor in good health, serving as a control.

Details on this clonotype: This may stem from a read error, because a much larger clone lies one nucleotide away. This chain connects TRBV20-1 to TRBJ2-5; possible D gene TRBD2, 6 bases. V was pared by 3 bases and J by 5 bases, with 16 bases between. CDR3 length equals 14 residues. The germline V gene has CDR1 DFQATT and CDR2 SNEGSKA (reference sequence). The CDR3 DNA follows: TGCAGTGCTAGCCCCCCGACTAGTTGGGAGACCCAGTACTTC. This sequence encodes CSASPPTSWETQYF.

With regard to this clonotype: A read error may produce the germline difference seen at one junction end. Here the CDR3 reads CASTPRNTGAANTIYF. Written as DNA, the CDR3 is TGTGCCAGTACCCCCAGGAATACGGGGGCCGCAAACACGATATATTTT. This sequence joins TRBV7-3 and TRBJ1-3; D perhaps matches TRBD1 (6 bases). Germline V gene data show CDR1 as SGHTA and CDR2 as FQGTGA. The CDR3 is made up of 16 amino acids. Supplemented by reference TRBV7-3 and TRBJ1-3, the full variable domain reads GAGVSQTPSNKVTEKGKYVELRCDPISGHTALYWYRQSLGQGPEFLIYFQGTGAADDSGLPNDRFFAVRPEGSVSTLKIQRTERGDSAVYLCASTPRNTGAANTIYFGEGSWLTVV.

The V call is TRBV5-5, the J call TRBJ2-7; possible D gene TRBD1, 6 bases. Germline assignment: CDR1 SGHKS and CDR2 YYEKEE (reference sequence). CDR3 length equals 12 residues. Trimming left V 5 bases short and J 5 bases short, with 11 bases between. CDR3 sequence (DNA): TGTGCCAGCAGTGCCCGACAGGACGAGCAGTACTTC. Protein sequence: CASSARQDEQYF.

This chain links TRBV7-2 with TRBJ2-1; 7 positions agree with TRBD1. CDR1 is SGHTA and CDR2 is FQGNSA in the germline V gene. The CDR3 is 16 residues long. The J segment lost 11 bases and the V segment lost 5 bases, leaving 18 bases of the junction unmatched. In DNA form, the CDR3 reads TGTGCCAGCAGCCTACGACAGGGCCGAACCCAGCCCCAGCAGTTCTTC. As protein: CASSLRQGRTQPQQFF.

V gene TRBV2 combines with J gene TRBJ1-2, with 12 bases that match TRBD1. CDR1 is SNHLY, CDR2 FYNNEI, per germline. The CDR3 runs to 13 residues. The ends lost 11 bases at V and 6 bases at J; junction bases unmatched: 7. The CDR3 DNA sequence: TGTGCCTGGGTGGGACAGGGGGCAGATGGCTACACCTTC. Translated: CAWVGQGADGYTF.

The chain joins TRBV19 to TRBJ2-3; D possibly uses TRBD1 or TRBD2 (6 bases each). The CDR3 covers 16 residues. Germline-derived CDR1 and CDR2 are LNHDA and SQIVND (reference sequence). V lost 9 bases, J lost 0 bases, and 19 bases lay in between. The DNA for the CDR3 is TGTGCCAGCAGTGTCCGAGGGGGGCGTAGCACAGATACGCAGTATTTT. It is translated as CASSVRGGRSTDTQYF.

On this clonotype: Relative to the germline gene, one junction end is altered; a read error may explain this. The chain is built from TRBV12-3 or TRBV12-4 and TRBJ1-1; D uncertain. The CDR3 consists of 16 residues. In DNA form, the CDR3 reads TGCGCCAGCAGCCCTTACCCCTTTTGCAAGAACACTGAAGCTTTCTTT. Translating it yields CASSPYPFCKNTEAFF.

The chain joins TRBV12-3 or TRBV12-4 to TRBJ2-2; possible D gene TRBD2, 5 bases. The length of the CDR3 is 16 residues. The ends were cut back, 5 bases at V and 4 bases at J, with 17 bases in the middle. The CDR3 here is CASSGQRRVCTGELFF. As DNA, the CDR3 is TGTGCCAGCAGTGGGCAGCGGCGGGTATGCACCGGGGAGCTGTTTTTT.

Details on this clonotype: A junction boundary mismatches the germline segment, possibly from a read error. The J gene is TRBJ1-4, the V gene TRBV5-1; D not certain. Germline V gene sequence: CDR1 SGHRS, CDR2 YFSETQ. This CDR3 comprises 13 residues. CDR3: CASAVIETETLFF. DNA of the CDR3: TGTGCCAGCGCGGTTATTGAAACTGAAACACTGTTTTTT. Complete variable domain (other parts from reference TRBV5-1 and TRBJ1-4): KAGVTQTPRYLIKTRGQQVTLSCSPISGHRSVSWYQQTPGQGLQFLFEYFSETQRNKGNFPGRFSGRQFSNSRSEMNVSTLELGDSALYLCASAVIETETLFFGSGTQLSVL.

About this clonotype: No conserved phenylalanine or tryptophan is present at the end of the CDR3, so a read error is the likely explanation. The DNA is omitted, as the CDR3 cannot be located on it reliably, and the CDR3 follows TCRdb's listing. The rearrangement joins TRBV2 to TRBJ2-2; TRBD1 is the table's D call, not checked against the DNA. With termini counted, the CDR3 has 16 amino acids. The germline V gene encodes CDR1 SNHLY and CDR2 FYNNEI. CDR3 region: CASSVAPLNENLFFGS.

Of note for this clonotype: Because the CDR3 is missing its conserved closing phenylalanine or tryptophan, this is likely a read error. The DNA is omitted, as the CDR3 cannot be located on it reliably, and the CDR3 follows TCRdb's listing. The chain recombines TRBV9 with TRBJ2-5; TRBD1 is taken as the D call from the table, unchecked against the DNA. The CDR3 is 13 residues long, ends included. Germline V gene data show CDR1 as SGDLS and CDR2 as YYNGEE. This CDR3 reads CASSVGQPRTQGL.

This clonotype was counted ten times or more. The chain links TRBV7-2 to TRBJ1-3; a possible D gene is TRBD1 (5 bases). Trimming took 5 bases from V and 8 from J, leaving 19 bases between them. This CDR3 comprises 15 residues. CDR1 and CDR2 (germline): SGHTA, FQGNSA. The CDR3 bases are TGTGCCAGCAGCCCAGCTTCGGGGGTGAGGGACACCATATATTTT. This codes for CASSPASGVRDTIYF.

Remarks on this clonotype: A clone one base away is much larger, so this may be a read error. This chain links TRBV7-2 with TRBJ1-1, with a possible D match to TRBD1 (5 bases). The CDR3 is 15 residues long. Germline-derived CDR1 and CDR2 are SGHTA and FQGNSA. Trimming shortened V by 7 bases and J by 1 base, and 16 bases separated the two germline ends. This CDR3 is CASISRDFPNTEAFF. The CDR3 DNA is TGTGCCAGCATCTCTCGGGACTTTCCGAACACTGAAGCTTTCTTT. Complete variable domain (other parts from reference TRBV7-2 and TRBJ1-1): GAGVSQSPSNKVTEKGKDVELRCDPISGHTALYWYRQSLGQGLEFLIYFQGNSAPDKSGLPSDRFSAERTGGSVSTLTIQRTQQEDSAVYLCASISRDFPNTEAFFGQGTRLTVV.

As regards this clonotype: One junction end disagrees with the germline gene, perhaps due to a read error. This chain joins TRBV7-3 and TRBJ1-1, with TRBD1 matching over 11 bases. Per the germline V gene, CDR1 is SGHTA and CDR2 is FQGTGA. The CDR3 is made up of 16 amino acids. CDR3 coding DNA: TGCGCCAGCAGCCAGGGACAGGGGGATTCACCCCTCCACGCTTTCTTT. Protein sequence: CASSQGQGDSPLHAFF.

CDR3 in amino acids: CASSLGQHTGELFF. The CDR3, as DNA: TGTGCCAGCAGCCTCGGACAACACACCGGGGAGCTGTTTTTT. The rearrangement uses TRBV13 and TRBJ2-2; maybe TRBD1 (5 bases). CDR1 is PRHDT and CDR2 is FYEKMQ in the germline V gene (reference sequence). Trimming removed 5 bases from V and 3 bases from J, with 10 bases in between. The CDR3 has 14 amino acids.

With respect to this clonotype: The CDR3 carries no conserved terminal phenylalanine or tryptophan, so it likely arises from a read error. It is unclear where the CDR3 begins or ends on the DNA, so no DNA is shown, and the CDR3 is as TCRdb lists it. The chain couples TRBV2 to TRBJ1-1. The V gene's germline CDR1 is SNHLY and CDR2 FYNNEI. The CDR3 spans 13 residues, counting both ends. The CDR3 protein is CASRLTTGPEASL.

This clonotype was observed many times. This rearrangement joins TRBV6-1 to TRBJ1-2; D remains ambiguous. Germline values: CDR1 MNHNS, CDR2 SASEGT. V was cut by 1 base and J by 0 bases, with 12 bases left in between. The CDR3 covers 16 residues. Here the CDR3 DNA reads TGTGCCAGCAGTGAAGGGCAGGTGTATCCTAACTATGGCTACACCTTC. It encodes CASSEGQVYPNYGYTF.

The chain recombines TRBV5-1 with TRBJ2-7; TRBD1 matches at 9 bases. Germline V CDR1 and CDR2: SGHRS, YFSETQ. J lost 9 bases, V lost 4 bases, and 8 bases had no gene match. The CDR3 covers 13 residues. The CDR3 is CASSLGTGRLQYF. The CDR3 nucleotides are TGCGCCAGCAGCCTCGGGACAGGGAGGTTGCAGTACTTC. Combining the CDR3 with reference TRBV5-1 and TRBJ2-7 gives the whole variable domain KAGVTQTPRYLIKTRGQQVTLSCSPISGHRSVSWYQQTPGQGLQFLFEYFSETQRNKGNFPGRFSGRQFSNSRSEMNVSTLELGDSALYLCASSLGTGRLQYFGPGTRLTVT.

V gene TRBV7-9 combines with J gene TRBJ1-2; 10 bases agree with TRBD1. Germline CDR1 reads SEHNR; CDR2 reads FQNEAQ (reference sequence). The trim removed 6 bases at V and 13 bases at J, leaving 17 bases unmatched. The CDR3 is 15 amino acids. CDR3 region: CASSRNSAGTGASTF. The CDR3 bases are TGTGCCAGCAGTCGGAACTCTGCCGGGACAGGGGCCTCCACCTTC.